These 15 T cell receptor beta chains were all obtained from the same sample, sequenced in a study of T cell changes during pregnancy in multiple sclerosis. Produced via immunoSEQ multiplex PCR; TCRdb's table is partial and in-frame only. The top ten clones hold approximately 2.2% of a sample with roughly 89,000 clones, 90% to 95% of them seen once. The sequencing used peripheral blood, collected in the third trimester of pregnancy. These receptors all come from a female donor with multiple sclerosis, enrolled in a pregnancy study.

The rearrangement links TRBV19 to TRBJ2-2; a weak D match, TRBD1 (6 bases). V was trimmed by 5 bases and J by 4 bases, leaving 14 bases between them. This CDR3 contains 15 residues. Germline loops: CDR1 LNHDA, CDR2 SQIVND (reference sequence). The chain's CDR3 is CASSRRTDSTGELFF. The CDR3 DNA reads as TGTGCCAGTAGTCGCAGGACAGACTCCACCGGGGAGCTGTTTTTT.

This clone showed up just once. One end of the junction varies from germline; a read error may be responsible. The V gene is TRBV19, the J gene TRBJ2-5; 12 nucleotides align to TRBD2. CDR3 length: 13 amino acids. In germline, CDR1 is LNHDA, CDR2 SQIVND (reference sequence). This CDR3 is CASSPSGRALRDF. The CDR3 DNA sequence: TGTGCCAGTAGTCCTAGCGGGAGGGCCCTGAGGGACTTC.

The V and J genes are TRBV2 and TRBJ2-7; no definite D call. There are 14 residues in the CDR3. Germline V gene lookup returns CDR1 SNHLY and CDR2 FYNNEI. With 7 bases removed from V and 2 bases from J, the gap between germline ends came to 15 bases. CDR3 nucleotide sequence: TGTGCCAGCAAGAAAACTCAACTTACCTACGAGCAGTACTTC. Translated, it gives CASKKTQLTYEQYF. Together with reference TRBV2 and TRBJ2-7, the CDR3 gives the full variable domain: EPEVTQTPSHQVTQMGQEVILRCVPISNHLYFYWYRQILGQKVEFLVSFYNNEISEKSEIFDDQFSVERPDGSNFTLKIRSTKLEDSAMYFCASKKTQLTYEQYFGPGTRLTVT.

The chain carries TRBV6-1 and TRBJ2-2; D is perhaps TRBD2 (7 bases). The germline CDR1 and CDR2 sequences are MNHNS and SASEGT. This CDR3 is 15 amino acids long. V was cut by 7 bases and J by 8 bases, with 20 bases left in between. The CDR3 sequence is CASTRGGPVAGELFF. For the CDR3, the DNA is TGTGCCAGCACGAGGGGGGGGCCGGTAGCGGGGGAGCTGTTTTTT.

This clone was seen a single time. The rearrangement links TRBV6-6 to TRBJ2-5; 13 bases are a match to TRBD2. J lost 5 bases, V lost 5 bases, and 5 bases had no gene match. Germline CDR1 MNHNY, CDR2 SVGAGI (reference sequence). There are 15 residues in the CDR3. This CDR3 reads CASSGLAGARETQYF. CDR3 sequence (DNA): TGTGCCAGCAGTGGACTAGCGGGAGCTCGGGAGACCCAGTACTTC.

The rearrangement joins TRBV14 to TRBJ2-1; D remains unclear. The germline CDR1 and CDR2 sequences are SGHDN and FVKESK. This CDR3 contains 16 residues. The V end lost 2 bases, the J end lost 5 bases, and 16 bases lay between the germline ends. CDR3 sequence (DNA): TGTGCCAGCAGCCAATTTGACACCCCACCAAACAATGAGCAGTTCTTC. It is translated as CASSQFDTPPNNEQFF. The variable domain in full, completed from reference TRBV14 and TRBJ2-1, reads EAGVTQFPSHSVIEKGQTVTLRCDPISGHDNLYWYRRVMGKEIKFLLHFVKESKQDESGMPNNRFLAERTGGTYSTLKVQPAELEDSGVYFCASSQFDTPPNNEQFFGPGTRLTVL.

On this clone: Germline and junction disagree at one end, which may indicate a read error. The genes are TRBV7-7 and TRBJ2-1; weak D call: TRBD1 (6 bases). CDR3 length equals 14 residues. The germline V gene encodes CDR1 SSHAT and CDR2 FNYEAQ (reference sequence). CDR3 DNA sequence: TGTGCTAGCAGCCCCAGGGGCCCGAACAATGAGCAGTTCTTC. Translating gives CASSPRGPNNEQFF.

This clone was seen only once. This rearrangement joins TRBV5-6 to TRBJ2-3; 7 bases fit TRBD1. Germline V lookup: CDR1 SGHDT, CDR2 YYEEEE. The junction had 13 bases not matched to a gene; V was cut back by 6 bases and J by 3 bases. The CDR3 is 16 amino acids. The CDR3 DNA is TGTGCCAGCACCAGACAGGGCGAGGCACGGACAGATACGCAGTATTTT. It encodes CASTRQGEARTDTQYF.

This chain uses TRBV19 with TRBJ2-5, with D uncertain. Germline values: CDR1 LNHDA, CDR2 SQIVND (reference sequence). With 8 bases removed from V and 7 bases from J, the gap between germline ends came to 14 bases. CDR3 length: 12 amino acids. The CDR3 protein is CASGPTGWTQYF. The CDR3 DNA follows: TGTGCCAGTGGCCCCACCGGGTGGACCCAGTACTTC.

The genes are TRBV13 and TRBJ2-5; 8 positions agree with TRBD1. The length of the CDR3 is 15 residues. V lost 3 bases and J lost 5; bases outside the gene matches: 8. In germline, CDR1 is PRHDT, CDR2 FYEKMQ (reference sequence). This CDR3 is CASSFWTGRKETQYF. The CDR3, as DNA: TGTGCCAGCAGCTTTTGGACAGGGCGGAAGGAGACCCAGTACTTC.

The rearrangement joins TRBV7-9 to TRBJ2-1, with D possibly TRBD1 on 5 matching bases. The CDR3 sequence is 14 residues long. Germline CDR1 is SEHNR and CDR2 is FQNEAQ (reference sequence). V lost 5 bases and J 3 bases, leaving 11 bases between the germline ends. This CDR3 reads CASSERQNYNEQFF. The CDR3 nucleotides read TGTGCCAGCAGCGAAAGACAGAACTACAATGAGCAGTTCTTC.

This chain uses TRBV29-1 with TRBJ2-5, with TRBD2 as a possible D gene (5 bases). Germline V lookup: CDR1 SQVTM, CDR2 ANQGSEA. The CDR3 has 14 residues. V was pared by 2 bases and J by 5 bases, with 15 bases between. The CDR3 DNA sequence: TGCAGCGTTGAATTTCCGGGGTTGATGGAGACCCAGTACTTC. It encodes CSVEFPGLMETQYF. Full variable domain (rest looked up from reference TRBV29-1 and TRBJ2-5): SAVISQKPSRDICQRGTSLTIQCQVDSQVTMMFWYRQQPGQSLTLIATANQGSEATYESGFVIDKFPISRPNLTFSTLTVSNMSPEDSSIYLCSVEFPGLMETQYFGPGTRLLVL.

The chain links TRBV10-3 to TRBJ2-7, with a tentative D call TRBD1 (6 bases). CDR1 ENHRY and CDR2 SYGVKD come from the germline V gene. The length of the CDR3 is 14 residues. The V and J ends lost 0 bases and 3 bases respectively, with 9 bases between them. CDR3 protein: CAISESPDSYEQYF. The CDR3 nucleotides are TGTGCCATCAGTGAGTCGCCGGACAGCTACGAGCAGTACTTC.

The chain is built from TRBV27 and TRBJ2-7, with 12 bases aligning to TRBD2. The ends lost 6 bases at V and 5 bases at J; junction bases unmatched: 8. CDR1 MNHEY and CDR2 SMNVEV come from the germline V gene (reference sequence). This CDR3 has 15 amino acids. This CDR3 reads CASRLRLAGAHEQYF. CDR3 DNA: TGTGCCAGCAGACTAAGACTAGCGGGAGCCCACGAGCAGTACTTC.

J is TRBJ2-1 and V is TRBV28; 8 nucleotides match TRBD1. Germline CDR1 is MDHEN and CDR2 is SYDVKM. This CDR3 contains 16 residues. Trimming removed 4 bases from V and 6 bases from J; junction bases left unmatched: 11. The CDR3 sequence: CASSSGDRFFGNEQFF. Written as DNA, the CDR3 is TGTGCCAGCAGTTCAGGGGACAGGTTTTTTGGCAATGAGCAGTTCTTC.